What follows are 13 T cell receptor beta chains derived from one specimen sequenced in a study of cytomegalovirus exposure and HLA in healthy donors (dated by TCRdb to the late 2010s). Libraries were prepared through the immunoSEQ multiplex PCR assay. The immuneACCESS repertoire file appears here via TCRdb, limited to in-frame rearrangements. These files lack a portion of the clones; in checked studies, under half of the deficit traces to unresolved V genes, and the cause of the others is not known. The sample records tens of thousands of clones, 90% to 95% of which are singletons. Under 0.9% of the sample is held by the ten biggest clonotypes. The sample comprised PBMCs. The receptors shown here come from a woman aged 18-35 years in good health and CMV-seronegative.

Written as DNA, the CDR3 is TGTGCCAGCAGGGCGGCGGGAGCCTACAATGAGCAGTTCTTC. Its translation: CASRAAGAYNEQFF. The chain has TRBV2 and TRBJ2-1, with 7 nucleotides matching TRBD2. Germline V gene sequence: CDR1 SNHLY, CDR2 FYNNEI. This CDR3 is 14 amino acids long. V was clipped by 6 bases and J by 2 bases; unmatched bases: 4.

The J gene is TRBJ2-5, the V gene TRBV4-1; D is undetermined. The CDR3 is 12 residues long. The germline V and J ends were trimmed by 0 bases and 5 bases, with 4 bases remaining between them. CDR1 and CDR2 from the germline V gene are MGHRA and YSYEKL. CDR3 DNA sequence: TGCGCCAGCAGCCAAGATCCTGAGACCCAGTACTTC. It encodes CASSQDPETQYF.

This chain joins TRBV7-2 and TRBJ1-5; 8 bases are a match to TRBD1. J gave up 5 bases and V 4 bases, and 4 bases lay outside the gene matches. CDR3 length equals 14 residues. CDR1 SGHTA and CDR2 FQGNSA come from the germline V gene. CDR3 nucleotides: TGTGCCAGCAGCTATGACAGGGGACATCAGCCCCAGCATTTT. This sequence encodes CASSYDRGHQPQHF.

The chain combines TRBV2 with TRBJ1-5; D is possibly TRBD1 (5 bases). The V gene lost 6 bases and the J gene lost 2 bases, with 11 bases spanning the gap. Germline V gene lookup returns CDR1 SNHLY and CDR2 FYNNEI. The length of the CDR3 is 14 residues. The CDR3 DNA reads as TGTGCCAGCAGCAGAGACAGCGGCAATCAGCCCCAGCATTTT. Encoded protein: CASSRDSGNQPQHF.

This clone is a singleton in its sample. This chain connects TRBV15 to TRBJ1-2; a weak D match, TRBD1 (6 bases). This CDR3 has 14 residues. V was clipped by 5 bases and J by 4 bases, with 14 bases between them. Per germline, CDR1 LNHNV and CDR2 YYDKDF (reference sequence). The CDR3 is CATSPEGGTYGYTF. CDR3 nucleotides: TGTGCCACCAGCCCTGAGGGGGGGACCTATGGCTACACCTTC.

This clone was detected once. The J gene is TRBJ2-2, the V gene TRBV29-1; D might be TRBD2 (5 bases). CDR3 length: 13 residues. Germline assignment: CDR1 SQVTM and CDR2 ANQGSEA. The V and J ends lost 4 bases and 6 bases respectively, with 12 bases between them. CDR3 coding DNA: TGCAGCGTTGCGGATCCCGGGGCCGGGGAGCTGTTTTTT. It is translated as CSVADPGAGELFF.

This clone was picked up one time. The rearrangement links TRBV2 to TRBJ1-6; D possibly corresponds to TRBD1 (6 bases). Trimming stripped 7 bases from V and 9 bases from J, with 13 bases between. CDR1 is SNHLY and CDR2 is FYNNEI in the germline V gene. This CDR3 is 13 amino acids long. The CDR3 coding sequence is TGTGCCAGCACGACAGGTTTTGGTTCACCCCTCCACTTT. This gives the protein CASTTGFGSPLHF.

The V gene is TRBV4-1, the J gene TRBJ2-3, with TRBD2 matching 9 bases. Germline CDR1 is MGHRA and CDR2 is YSYEKL. Trimming removed 1 base from V and 3 bases from J; junction bases left unmatched: 8. The CDR3 loop spans 17 amino acids. The CDR3 nucleotides are TGCGCCAGCAGCCAAGGGAGGCTAGCGGGAAGGACAGATACGCAGTATTTT. Translating it yields CASSQGRLAGRTDTQYF.

This chain connects TRBV9 to TRBJ1-4; D may be TRBD1 (6 bases). CDR1 is SGDLS, CDR2 YYNGEE, per germline. The length of the CDR3 is 14 residues. Trimming took off 2 bases at V and 8 bases at J, with 13 bases between the two ends. The CDR3 loop reads CASSVRGRGEKLFF. CDR3 DNA: TGTGCCAGCAGCGTCAGGGGAAGGGGGGAAAAACTGTTTTTT.

V usage is TRBV27 and J usage is TRBJ2-5, with 8 bases identical to TRBD2. With 5 bases clipped from V and 5 bases from J, the junction kept 16 bases outside the gene matches. Germline V gene lookup returns CDR1 MNHEY and CDR2 SMNVEV (reference sequence). CDR3 length: 17 residues. The CDR3 nucleotides read TGTGCCAGCAGTCCATGGGGAAGCGGGGGCTTAGGGGAGACCCAGTACTTC. As protein: CASSPWGSGGLGETQYF.

V usage is TRBV7-9 and J usage is TRBJ2-2; 10 positions agree with TRBD2. The CDR3 covers 17 residues. V was pared by 4 bases and J by 3 bases, with 8 bases of the junction left unmatched. CDR1 and CDR2 (germline): SEHNR, FQNEAQ (reference sequence). The CDR3 DNA sequence: TGTGCCAGCAGCTACTCCGGGACTAGCGCCTACACCGGGGAGCTGTTTTTT. Its protein is CASSYSGTSAYTGELFF.

The gene calls are TRBV29-1 and TRBJ2-3; D unclear. Per germline, CDR1 SQVTM and CDR2 ANQGSEA. The CDR3 runs 12 residues. Deletions cut 5 bases from V and 0 bases from J, with 6 bases between. The CDR3 DNA reads as TGCAGCGTTCGAGAAAGCACAGATACGCAGTATTTT. This encodes CSVRESTDTQYF.

This clone is a singleton in its sample. The gene calls are TRBV5-4 and TRBJ2-3; TRBD1 agrees at 7 bases. V dropped 4 bases and J dropped 0; count of bases not matched to a gene: 5. The CDR3 is 15 amino acids. Germline CDR1 reads SGHNT; CDR2 reads YYREEE (reference sequence). The CDR3 region has the DNA TGTGCCAGCAGCCGTTCAGGGGGTAGCACAGATACGCAGTATTTT. It yields the protein CASSRSGGSTDTQYF.